This entry describes one T cell receptor (beta chain). Its target is not known. This sample was included in a study of Ad26.COV2.S vaccination and SARS-CoV-2 variants. Treatment reported: some 20 received Ad26.COV2.S at low or high dose, single or two shots; several received placebo; per-sample allocation not given. Collection of the samples took place on day 63 after the first injection of vaccine or placebo. Sequenced by immunoSEQ multiplex PCR; TCRdb stores in-frame clones only, minus some. The sample shows more than 300,000 clones, around four fifths of them seen only once. The study's findings and limits: Vaccinees showed greater spike-specific TCR breadth than placebo recipients.

Sequencing used peripheral blood, obtained in a trial of Ad26.COV2.S vaccine versus placebo. This TCR came from a person aged 18 to 59 who received the Ad26.COV2.S COVID-19 vaccine or a placebo.

CDR3 region: CASSPTGGLSAEAFF. In DNA form, the CDR3 reads TGCGCCAGCAGTCCTACAGGGGGCCTTTCGGCTGAAGCTTTCTTT. The genes are TRBV5-1 and TRBJ1-1, with 9 bases matching TRBD1. The CDR3 extends over 15 amino acids. J was trimmed by 6 bases and V by 5 bases; bases with no gene match: 11. Germline CDR1 reads SGHRS; CDR2 reads YFSETQ.